This entry lists 8 T cell receptor beta chains sequenced from one sample in a study of T cell responses to AZD1222 COVID-19 vaccine. Sequencing used immunoSEQ multiplex PCR; TCRdb keeps in-frame clones, though not all of them. The sample lists roughly 130,000 clones, roughly 87% occurring once. Sequencing was performed on peripheral blood, taken on day 0 of AZD1222 vaccination. The receptors come from an adult in good health.

The J gene is TRBJ2-7, the V gene TRBV5-1; 9 bases map to TRBD2. Germline trimming cut 5 bases from V and 1 base from J; bases unmatched to any gene: 4. Germline lookup yields CDR1 SGHRS and CDR2 YFSETQ. This CDR3 spans 14 amino acids. CDR3 nucleotide sequence: TGCGCCAGCAGGGAGCGGGGGGATTCCTACGAGCAGTACTTC. Residues: CASRERGDSYEQYF.

This clone was seen a single time. This chain connects TRBV27 to TRBJ1-5; TRBD1 agrees at 7 bases. The CDR3 sequence is 19 residues long. Per germline, CDR1 MNHEY and CDR2 SMNVEV (reference sequence). J lost 4 bases, V lost 5 bases, and 20 bases had no gene match. The CDR3 is CASSLRALTGTAQNQPQHF. The CDR3 region has the DNA TGTGCCAGCAGTCTCAGGGCCCTGACCGGGACAGCCCAAAATCAGCCCCAGCATTTT.

The rearrangement links TRBV12-3 or TRBV12-4 to TRBJ1-3, with D unclear. Deletions cut 2 bases from V and 4 bases from J, with 6 bases between. There are 13 residues in the CDR3. This CDR3 is CASSLSGGNTIYF. For the CDR3, the DNA is TGTGCCAGCAGTTTAAGTGGAGGAAACACCATATATTTT.

V gene TRBV7-9 combines with J gene TRBJ1-5; TRBD1 agrees at 8 bases. This CDR3 region has 12 residues. V trimming: 1 base; J trimming: 12 bases; junction bases outside the gene matches: 2. Germline CDR1 SEHNR, CDR2 FQNEAQ (reference sequence). The CDR3 sequence is CASSLGGQVQHF. Written as DNA, the CDR3 is TGTGCCAGCAGCTTAGGGGGACAGGTCCAGCATTTT.

Here the CDR3 reads CATSTGGRYGYTF. As DNA, the CDR3 is TGTGCCACCTCGACAGGGGGCCGATATGGCTACACCTTC. This chain connects TRBV24-1 to TRBJ1-2; 10 nucleotides line up with TRBD1. The CDR3 sequence is 13 residues long. J gave up 5 bases and V 9 bases, and 5 bases lay outside the gene matches. Germline V gene sequence: CDR1 KGHDR, CDR2 SFDVKD.

This clone was detected only once. This chain connects TRBV7-3 to TRBJ2-7, with D hard to call. V was cut by 5 bases and J by 3 bases, with 8 bases left in between. This CDR3 is 12 amino acids long. Germline V gene data show CDR1 as SGHTA and CDR2 as FQGTGA. In DNA form, the CDR3 reads TGTGCCAGCAGCCCCGACGGCTACGAGCAGTACTTC. Protein sequence: CASSPDGYEQYF.

The rearrangement links TRBV6-2 or TRBV6-3 to TRBJ2-1, with D possibly matching TRBD1 (6 bases). Trimming removed 6 bases from V and 6 bases from J, with 12 bases in between. CDR1 is MNHEY, CDR2 SVGEGT, per germline. CDR3 size: 13 residues. The CDR3 reads CASSLGQPNEQFF. The CDR3 DNA reads as TGTGCCAGCAGCCTCGGACAGCCCAATGAGCAGTTCTTC.

The count of this clone is one. The chain recombines TRBV9 with TRBJ2-7; 10 bases map to TRBD1. The CDR3 extends over 16 amino acids. V was pared by 3 bases and J by 2 bases, with 8 bases of the junction left unmatched. Germline CDR1 and CDR2: SGDLS and YYNGEE. CDR3 sequence (DNA): TGTGCCAGCAGCGCAGAGGCAGGACAGGGGGCCTACGAGCAGTACTTC. Amino acids: CASSAEAGQGAYEQYF.